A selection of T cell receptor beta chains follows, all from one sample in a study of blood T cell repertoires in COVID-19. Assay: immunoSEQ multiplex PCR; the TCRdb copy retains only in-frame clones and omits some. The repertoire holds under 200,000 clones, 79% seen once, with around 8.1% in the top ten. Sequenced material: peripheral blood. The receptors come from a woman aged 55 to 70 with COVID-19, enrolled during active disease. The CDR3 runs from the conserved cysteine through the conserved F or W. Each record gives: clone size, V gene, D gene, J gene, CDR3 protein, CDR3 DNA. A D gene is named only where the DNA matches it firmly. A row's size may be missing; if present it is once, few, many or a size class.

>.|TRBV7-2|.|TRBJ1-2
CASSLVGQGSGYTF
TGTGCCAGCAGCTTAGTTGGTCAGGGGAGCGGCTACACCTTC
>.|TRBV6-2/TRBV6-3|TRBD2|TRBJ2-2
CASSYRLAGWTGELFF
TGTGCCAGCAGTTACCGACTAGCGGGGTGGACCGGGGAGCTGTTTTTT
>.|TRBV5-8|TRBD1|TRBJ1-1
CASSIRDRVSAAFF
TGTGCCAGCAGCATAAGGGACAGGGTATCCGCAGCTTTCTTT
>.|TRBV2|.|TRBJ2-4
CASTRAQGTQYF
TGTGCCAGCACCCGAGCCCAGGGAACTCAGTACTTC
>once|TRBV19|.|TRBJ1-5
CASSSTGNQPQHF
TGTGCCAGTAGTTCGACAGGCAATCAGCCCCAGCATTTT
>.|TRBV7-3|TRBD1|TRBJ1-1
CASSSDRQRGPPEAFF
TGTGCCAGCAGCTCGGACAGGCAAAGGGGACCACCTGAAGCTTTCTTT
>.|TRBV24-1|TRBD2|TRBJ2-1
CATSDPGTSGRNYNEQFF
TGTGCCACCAGTGACCCCGGGACTAGCGGGAGAAACTACAATGAGCAGTTCTTC
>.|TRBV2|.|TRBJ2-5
CASLRGNQETQYF
TGTGCCAGCCTGAGGGGGAACCAAGAGACCCAGTACTTC
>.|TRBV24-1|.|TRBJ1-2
CATSDWAGASGYTF
TGTGCCACCAGTGATTGGGCAGGGGCTAGTGGCTACACCTTC
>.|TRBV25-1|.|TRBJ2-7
CASSEDRTYEQYF
TGTGCCAGCAGTGAGGACAGAACCTACGAGCAGTACTTC
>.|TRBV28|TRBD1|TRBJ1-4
CASSSTGVIQEKLFF
TGTGCCAGCAGTTCTACAGGGGTCATACAGGAAAAACTGTTTTTT
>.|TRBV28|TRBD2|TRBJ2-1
CASLHGGLGPREQFF
TGTGCCAGCCTCCACGGAGGACTAGGCCCGAGGGAGCAGTTCTTC
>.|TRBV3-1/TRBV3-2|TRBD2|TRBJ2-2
CASSRILAGVGTGELFF
TGTGCCAGCAGCCGAATTCTAGCGGGAGTTGGCACCGGGGAGCTGTTTTTT
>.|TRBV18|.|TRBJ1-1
CASSPSGDSNTEAFF
TGTGCCAGCTCACCATCCGGGGACTCGAACACTGAAGCTTTCTTT
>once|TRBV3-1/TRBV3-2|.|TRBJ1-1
CASSQLFNTEAFF
TGTGCCAGCAGCCAACTCTTTAACACTGAAGCTTTCTTT
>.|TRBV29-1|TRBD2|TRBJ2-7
CSVTSSSYEQYF
TGCAGCGTGACTAGCAGCTCCTACGAGCAGTACTTC
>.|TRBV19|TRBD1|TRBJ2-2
CASTGTGAGELFF
TGTGCCAGCACCGGGACAGGGGCCGGGGAGCTGTTTTTT
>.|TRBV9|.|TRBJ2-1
CASSVSPTGWSSYNEQFF
TGTGCCAGCAGCGTATCCCCCACAGGGTGGAGTTCCTACAATGAGCAGTTCTTC
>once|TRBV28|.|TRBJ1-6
CASSTQTGRVGDSPLHF
TGTGCCAGCAGTACCCAAACCGGGAGGGTGGGAGATTCACCCCTCCACTTT
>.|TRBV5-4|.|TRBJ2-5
CASSLDGETQYF
TGTGCCAGCAGCTTGGACGGGGAGACCCAGTACTTC
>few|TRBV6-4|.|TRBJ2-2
CASAPTSTGELFF
TGTGCCAGCGCCCCGACTAGCACCGGGGAGCTGTTTTTT
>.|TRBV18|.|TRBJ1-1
CASSPPVFSGNTEAFF
TGTGCCAGCTCACCACCGGTCTTCAGCGGGAACACTGAAGCTTTCTTT
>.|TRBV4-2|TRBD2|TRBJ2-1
CASSQDWASGRKVDYNEQFF
TGTGCCAGCAGCCAAGATTGGGCTAGCGGGAGAAAAGTGGACTACAATGAGCAGTTCTTC
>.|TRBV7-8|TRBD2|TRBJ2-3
CASSLGTSGGSGVDTQYF
TGTGCCAGCAGCCTAGGGACTAGCGGGGGGTCCGGGGTAGATACGCAGTATTTT
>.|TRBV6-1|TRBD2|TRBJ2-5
CASSEAGLASRETQYF
TGTGCCAGCAGTGAAGCGGGACTAGCTTCGCGAGAGACCCAGTACTTC
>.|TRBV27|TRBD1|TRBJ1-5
CASSPLPGQSNQPQHF
TGTGCCAGCAGCCCTCTACCGGGACAGTCTAATCAGCCCCAGCATTTT
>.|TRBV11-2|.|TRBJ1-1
CASSFIATTEAFF
TGTGCCAGCAGCTTCATAGCGACCACTGAAGCTTTCTTT
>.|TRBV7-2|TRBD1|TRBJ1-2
CASSYATGSNYGYTF
TGTGCCAGCAGCTACGCGACAGGGTCTAACTATGGCTACACCTTC
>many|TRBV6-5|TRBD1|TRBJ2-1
CASSSGQGARMQFF
TGTGCCAGCAGCTCGGGACAGGGGGCTCGGATGCAGTTCTTC
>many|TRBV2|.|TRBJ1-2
CASSNRQDRGTYGYTF
TGTGCCAGCAGCAACCGACAGGATAGGGGGACCTATGGCTACACCTTC
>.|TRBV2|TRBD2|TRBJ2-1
CASSPISGRASEQFF
TGTGCCAGCAGTCCGATCAGCGGGAGGGCCTCTGAGCAGTTCTTC
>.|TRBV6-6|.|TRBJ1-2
CASSPGGRVYGYTF
TGTGCCAGCAGCCCCGGAGGGAGGGTCTATGGCTACACCTTC
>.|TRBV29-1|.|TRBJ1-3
CSVAGPSGNTIYF
TGCAGCGTTGCAGGGCCCTCTGGAAACACCATATATTTT
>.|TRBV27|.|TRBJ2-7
CASSPRQTYEQYF
TGTGCCAGCAGCCCTAGGCAGACCTACGAGCAGTACTTC
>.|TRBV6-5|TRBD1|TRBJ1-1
CASSPRTGWTEAFF
TGTGCCAGCAGTCCTCGGACAGGGTGGACTGAAGCTTTCTTT
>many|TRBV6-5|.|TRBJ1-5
CASSSGTNSNQPQHF
TGTGCCAGCAGCTCCGGGACAAATAGCAATCAGCCCCAGCATTTT
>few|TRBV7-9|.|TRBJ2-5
CAGTRDGSSKETQYF
TGTGCCGGGACTCGCGACGGGAGTAGTAAGGAGACCCAGTACTTC
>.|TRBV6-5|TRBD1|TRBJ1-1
CATQGGTEAFF
TGTGCCACCCAGGGGGGCACTGAAGCTTTCTTT
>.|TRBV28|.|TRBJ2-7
CASSSPSPGGAGQYEQYF
TGTGCCAGCAGCAGTCCTTCCCCCGGGGGAGCAGGCCAATACGAGCAGTACTTC
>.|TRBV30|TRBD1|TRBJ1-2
CAFNRGRDYGYTF
TGTGCCTTTAACAGGGGGCGCGACTATGGCTACACCTTC
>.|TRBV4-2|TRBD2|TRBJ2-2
CASSREPGGETGELFF
TGTGCCAGCAGCCGAGAGCCGGGGGGGGAAACCGGGGAGCTGTTTTTT
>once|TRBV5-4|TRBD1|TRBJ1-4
CASSSRTGDNEKLFF
TGTGCCAGCAGCTCGAGGACAGGGGATAATGAAAAACTGTTTTTT
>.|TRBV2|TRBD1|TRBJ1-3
CASSVGTGGSGNTIYF
TGTGCCAGCAGTGTCGGGACAGGGGGCTCTGGAAACACCATATATTTT
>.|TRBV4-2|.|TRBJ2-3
CASSQGRGPTDTQYF
TGTGCCAGCAGCCAAGGGAGGGGACCGACAGATACGCAGTATTTT
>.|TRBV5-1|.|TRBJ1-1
CASSLGSPDEAFF
TGCGCCAGCAGCTTGGGGAGCCCCGACGAAGCTTTCTTT
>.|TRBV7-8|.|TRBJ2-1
CASSVRSSYNEQFF
TGTGCCAGCAGCGTTAGAAGCTCCTACAATGAGCAGTTCTTC
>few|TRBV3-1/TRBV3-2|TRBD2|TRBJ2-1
CASSQVLAGGNEQFF
TGTGCCAGCAGCCAAGTCCTAGCGGGAGGCAATGAGCAGTTCTTC
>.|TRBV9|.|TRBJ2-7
CASSVAPDTYYEQYF
TGTGCCAGCAGCGTAGCTCCGGACACTTACTACGAGCAGTACTTC